The T cell receptor (beta chain) described here comes from a study of OX40 agonist ivuxolimab in advanced cancers. About the research overall: Dose-escalation patients suffered from hepatocellular carcinoma, melanoma, renal cell or head and neck cancer.

Germline CDR1 and CDR2: LGHNA and YSLEER. This CDR3 spans 13 amino acids. V gave up 10 bases and J gave up 5 bases, with 14 bases separating them. As for this clone: The target antigen is unknown.

Sequenced by immunoSEQ multiplex PCR; TCRdb stores in-frame clones only, minus some. The sample consists of nearly 80,000 clones, about 94% of them appearing once. The study, taken as a whole, reports: At 0.1 to 3.0 mg/kg, clonal expansion of CD4+ and CD8+ blood T cells had occurred by week 6. What antigens the expanded peripheral T cells recognized was never established.

This sequence was found in an adult with an advanced solid tumor such as melanoma, head and neck, liver or kidney cancer. The material was CD4+ or CD8+ T cells sorted from blood, obtained in a trial of the OX40 agonist ivuxolimab. V is TRBV4-3 and J is TRBJ2-2, with D unresolved. The CDR3 sequence: CATSPVETGELFF. In nucleotides, the CDR3 is TGCGCCACCTCCCCCGTCGAAACCGGGGAGCTGTTTTTT.